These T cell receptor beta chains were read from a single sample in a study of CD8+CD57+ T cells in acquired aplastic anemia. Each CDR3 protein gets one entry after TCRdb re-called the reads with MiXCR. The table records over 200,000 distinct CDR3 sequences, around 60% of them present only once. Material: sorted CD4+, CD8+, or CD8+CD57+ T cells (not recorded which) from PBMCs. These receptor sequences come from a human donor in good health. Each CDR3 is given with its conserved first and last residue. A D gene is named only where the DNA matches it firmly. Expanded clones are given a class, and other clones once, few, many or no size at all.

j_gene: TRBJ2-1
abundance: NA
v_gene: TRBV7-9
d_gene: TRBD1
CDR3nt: TGTGCCAGCAGCTACACCGGGACAGAACACAGTGAGCAGTTCTTC
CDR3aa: CASSYTGTEHSEQFF

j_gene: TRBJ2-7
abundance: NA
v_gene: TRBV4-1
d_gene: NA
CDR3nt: TGCGCCAGCAGCCAAGATTCGGACGCGTTTTCCTACGAGCAGTACTTC
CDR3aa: CASSQDSDAFSYEQYF

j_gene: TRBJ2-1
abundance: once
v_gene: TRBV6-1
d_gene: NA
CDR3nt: TGTGCCAGCAGTGAGCAACAGCTCAACAATGAGCAGTTCTTC
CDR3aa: CASSEQQLNNEQFF

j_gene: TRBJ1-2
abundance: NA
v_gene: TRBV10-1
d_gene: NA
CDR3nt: TGCACTAGCAGTGAGAGGTATGGGTATGGCTACACCTTC
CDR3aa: CTSSERYGYGYTF

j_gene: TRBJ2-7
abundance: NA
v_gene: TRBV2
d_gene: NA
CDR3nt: TGTGCCAGCAGTGAAGCGGTTCACGAGCAGTACTTC
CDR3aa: CASSEAVHEQYF

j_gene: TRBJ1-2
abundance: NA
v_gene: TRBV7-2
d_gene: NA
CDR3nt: TGTGCCAGCAGCCTAGACGGGCTTAACTATGGCTACACCTTC
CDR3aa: CASSLDGLNYGYTF

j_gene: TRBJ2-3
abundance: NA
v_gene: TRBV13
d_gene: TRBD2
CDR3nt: TGTGCCAACAACGGACTAGCGGGCCACAGCACAGATACGCAGTATTTT
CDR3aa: CANNGLAGHSTDTQYF

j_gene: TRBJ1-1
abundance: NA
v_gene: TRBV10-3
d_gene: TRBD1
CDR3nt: TGTGCCACAACGGGGACAGTTGACACTGAAGCTTTCTTT
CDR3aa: CATTGTVDTEAFF

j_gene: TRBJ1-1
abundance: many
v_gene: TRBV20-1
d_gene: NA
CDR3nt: TGCAGTGCTAGGGGAACCCGGGACACTGAAGCTTTCTTT
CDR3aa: CSARGTRDTEAFF

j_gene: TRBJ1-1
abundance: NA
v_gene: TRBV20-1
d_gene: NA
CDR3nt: TGCAGTGCTAACCCCGGCGGGAACACTGAAGCTTTCTTT
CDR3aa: CSANPGGNTEAFF

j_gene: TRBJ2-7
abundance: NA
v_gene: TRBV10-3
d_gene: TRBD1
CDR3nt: TGTGCCATCAGTGGACAGGGGCCCTTCTACGAGCAGTACTTC
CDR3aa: CAISGQGPFYEQYF

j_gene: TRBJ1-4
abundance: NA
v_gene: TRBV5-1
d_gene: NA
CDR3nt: TGCGCCAGCAGCGAGGACGTTAGGGAAAAACTGTTTTTT
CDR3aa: CASSEDVREKLFF

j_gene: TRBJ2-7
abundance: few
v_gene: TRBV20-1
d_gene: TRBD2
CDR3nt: TGCAGTGCCATCAGCGGGAGTGTCGACGAGCAGTACTTC
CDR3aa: CSAISGSVDEQYF

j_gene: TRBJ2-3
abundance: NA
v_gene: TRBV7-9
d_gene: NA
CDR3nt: TGTGCCAGCAGCTCCAACAGGGACCTAACTGAAGCAGATACGCAGTATTTT
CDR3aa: CASSSNRDLTEADTQYF

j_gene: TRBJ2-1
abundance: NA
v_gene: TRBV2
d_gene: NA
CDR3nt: TGTGCCAGCAGGCCCACGGTGAGGGGATGGACCTACAATGAGCAGTTCTTC
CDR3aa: CASRPTVRGWTYNEQFF

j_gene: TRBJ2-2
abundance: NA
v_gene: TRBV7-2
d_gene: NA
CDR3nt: TGTGCCAGCAGCCAAACACGGAACACCGGGGAGCTGTTTTTT
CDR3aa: CASSQTRNTGELFF

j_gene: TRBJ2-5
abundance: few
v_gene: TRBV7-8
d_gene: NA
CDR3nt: TGTGCCAGCAGCTTAGCTCGTGGTGCGGTCAGAAAAGAGACCCAGTACTTC
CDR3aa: CASSLARGAVRKETQYF

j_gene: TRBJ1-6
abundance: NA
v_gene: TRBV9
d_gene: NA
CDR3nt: TGTGCCAGCAGCGTAGAAGTAGGGTTTGGCAGTTCACCCCTCCACTTT
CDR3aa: CASSVEVGFGSSPLHF

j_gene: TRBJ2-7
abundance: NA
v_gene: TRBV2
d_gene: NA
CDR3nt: TGTGCCAGCAGTGAATTGGGGAGAGGGTACGAGCAGTACTTC
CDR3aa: CASSELGRGYEQYF

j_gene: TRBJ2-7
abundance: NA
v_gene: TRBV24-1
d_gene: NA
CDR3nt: TGTGCCACCAGAGCTACTGGGGGAACGGGCGAGCAGTACTTC
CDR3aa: CATRATGGTGEQYF

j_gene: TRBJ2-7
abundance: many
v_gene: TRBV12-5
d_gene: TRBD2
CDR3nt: TGTGCTAGTGGTCTACGACTAGCGGGGGGGCCGGCGGACGAGCAGTACTTC
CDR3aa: CASGLRLAGGPADEQYF

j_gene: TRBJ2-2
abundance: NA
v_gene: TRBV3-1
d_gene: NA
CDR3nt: TGTGCCAGCAGCCACTCAATCGGTGCGGCCGGGGAGCTGTTTTTT
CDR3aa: CASSHSIGAAGELFF

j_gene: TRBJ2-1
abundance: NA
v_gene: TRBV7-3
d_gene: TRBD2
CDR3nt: TGTGCCAGCAGCCCTCCGGGACTAGCGGGGGGGCGTGAGCAGTTCTTC
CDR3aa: CASSPPGLAGGREQFF

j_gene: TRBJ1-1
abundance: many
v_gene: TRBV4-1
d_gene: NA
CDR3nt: TGCGCCAGCAGCCCGGCGCGAGCGAGCCACACTGAAGCTTTCTTT
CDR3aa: CASSPARASHTEAFF

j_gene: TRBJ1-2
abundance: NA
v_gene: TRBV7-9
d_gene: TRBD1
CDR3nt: TGTGCCAGCAGCTTAGCCGGACAGGGTCTCTATGGCTACACCTTC
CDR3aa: CASSLAGQGLYGYTF

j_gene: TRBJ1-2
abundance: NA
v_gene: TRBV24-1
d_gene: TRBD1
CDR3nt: TGTGCCACCAGTGACCCTACAGGGGGTGGTGGCTACACCTTC
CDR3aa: CATSDPTGGGGYTF

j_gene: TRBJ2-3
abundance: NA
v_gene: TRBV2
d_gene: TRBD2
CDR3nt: TGTGCCGTCCGGGACTACGAGCGGACAGATACGCAGTATTTT
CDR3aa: CAVRDYERTDTQYF

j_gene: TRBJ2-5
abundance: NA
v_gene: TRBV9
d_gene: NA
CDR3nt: TGTGCCAGCAGCGTAGGGAGGGCCGGAAGGGAACAAGAGACCCAGTGCTTC
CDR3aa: CASSVGRAGREQETQCF

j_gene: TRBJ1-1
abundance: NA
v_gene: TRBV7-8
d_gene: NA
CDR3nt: TGTGCCAGCAGCTTATCCGCAGGGGCCTGGGGGAACACTGAAGCTTTCTTT
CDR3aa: CASSLSAGAWGNTEAFF

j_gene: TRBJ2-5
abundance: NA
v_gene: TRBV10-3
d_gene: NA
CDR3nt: TGTGCCATCAGTGATCTGTCTGAGGGGAAGACCCAGTACTTC
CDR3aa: CAISDLSEGKTQYF

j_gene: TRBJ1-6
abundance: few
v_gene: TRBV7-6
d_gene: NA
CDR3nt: TGTACCAGCAGCATCAGCGACTATAATTCACCCCTCCACTTT
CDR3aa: CTSSISDYNSPLHF

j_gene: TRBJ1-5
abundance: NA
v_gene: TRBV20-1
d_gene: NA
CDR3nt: TGCAGTGCTAGGAGAGCGAATCAGCCCCAGCATTTT
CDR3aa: CSARRANQPQHF

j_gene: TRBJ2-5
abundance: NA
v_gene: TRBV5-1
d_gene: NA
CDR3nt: TGCGCCAGCAGCTTGTATTTTGCCGTTCAAGAGACCCAGTACTTC
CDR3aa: CASSLYFAVQETQYF

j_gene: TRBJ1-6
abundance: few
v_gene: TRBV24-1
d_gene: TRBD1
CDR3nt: TGTGCCACCAGATCCGGGACAGCGAATTCACCCCTCCACTTT
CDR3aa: CATRSGTANSPLHF

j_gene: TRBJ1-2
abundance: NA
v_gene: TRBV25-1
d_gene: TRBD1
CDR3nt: TGTGCCAGCAGTTCCCTCACAGGGGGCGCAGGCTACACCTTC
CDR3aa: CASSSLTGGAGYTF

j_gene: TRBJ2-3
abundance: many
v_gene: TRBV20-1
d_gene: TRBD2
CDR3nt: TGCAGTGCTAGTCGGACTAGCGGGGGCGCAGATACGCAGTATTTT
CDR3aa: CSASRTSGGADTQYF

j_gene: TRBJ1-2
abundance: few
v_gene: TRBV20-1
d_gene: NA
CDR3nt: TGCAGTGCTCCAACAAGGGAAGGCTACACCTTC
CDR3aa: CSAPTREGYTF

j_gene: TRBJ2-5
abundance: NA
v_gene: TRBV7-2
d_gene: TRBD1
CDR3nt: TGTGCCTGCAGCTTATATTCAGCCGGGACAGCTGAGACCCAGTACTTC
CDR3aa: CACSLYSAGTAETQYF

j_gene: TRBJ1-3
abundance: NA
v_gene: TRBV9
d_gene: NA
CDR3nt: TGTGCCAGCAGTCTAAGCTCTGGAAACACCATATATTTT
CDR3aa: CASSLSSGNTIYF

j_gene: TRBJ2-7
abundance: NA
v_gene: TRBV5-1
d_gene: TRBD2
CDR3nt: TGCGCCAGTAATAGGTTAGCGGGAGAGTACGAGCAGTACTTC
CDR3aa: CASNRLAGEYEQYF